What follows describes a single TCR beta chain. The sample is drawn from a study of blood T cell repertoires in COVID-19. In the study overall: Researchers got acute and convalescent COVID-19 samples from the United States, Italy and Spain. Sample material is recorded as cDNA or gDNA derived from T cells, B-cell-depleted T cells, or PBMCs.

Original processing notes: The authors estimated nucleated cell counts from reference gene primer amplification. Sequenced by immunoSEQ multiplex PCR; TCRdb stores in-frame clones only, minus some. For V, J and clone size, that table is used; D and trimming come from the DNA. The table records a few hundred thousand clones, under 90% of them present only once. Germline V gene data show CDR1 as KGHSH and CDR2 as LQKENI. CDR3 length: 16 residues. V was clipped by 1 base and J by 4 bases, with 16 bases between them. The rearrangement joins TRBV18 to TRBJ1-1; D call uncertain. The TCR comes from a man in his fifties with acute or convalescent COVID-19. Sequenced: peripheral blood. The CDR3: CASSPQGRSTGTEAFF. In nucleotides, the CDR3 is TGTGCCAGCTCACCACAAGGCAGATCGACGGGCACTGAAGCTTTCTTT.